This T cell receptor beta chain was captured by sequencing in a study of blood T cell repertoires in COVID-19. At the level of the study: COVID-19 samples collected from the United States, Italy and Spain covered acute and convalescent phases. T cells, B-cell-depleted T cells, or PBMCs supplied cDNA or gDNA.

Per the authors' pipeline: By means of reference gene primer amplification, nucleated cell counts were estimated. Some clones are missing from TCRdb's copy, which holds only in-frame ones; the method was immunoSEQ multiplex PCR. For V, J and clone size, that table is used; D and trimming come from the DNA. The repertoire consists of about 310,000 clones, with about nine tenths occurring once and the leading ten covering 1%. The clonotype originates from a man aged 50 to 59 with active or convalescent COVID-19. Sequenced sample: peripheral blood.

In nucleotides, the CDR3 is TGTGCCAGCAGCCGGCTAGCGGGGGGGCGGGAGACCCAGTACTTC. Protein: CASSRLAGGRETQYF. The chain uses TRBV3-1 (or the pseudogene TRBV3-2) and TRBJ2-5, with 12 bases lining up with TRBD2. The length of the CDR3 is 15 residues. V lost 4 bases, J lost 5 bases, and 5 bases stayed unmatched. Germline V CDR1 and CDR2: LGHDT, YNNKEL (reference sequence).